The 18 T cell receptor beta chains below all came from one sample that was sequenced in a study of T-cell memory formation after mild COVID-19. TCRdb used MiXCR to reprocess the 5' RACE reads, holding one entry per CDR3 protein. The sample comprises a few hundred thousand distinct CDR3 sequences, roughly 25% of which are singletons, and around an eighth rests with the top ten. Sequenced material: PBMCs or a T cell subset sorted from them (not recorded which). The receptors come from an adult woman who had mild COVID-19 (a few samples of this study predate the infection). Cell type and time point are not known.

This chain links TRBV7-8 with TRBJ2-1, with D tentatively TRBD1 (6 bases). V lost 2 bases and J 0 bases, leaving 20 bases between the germline ends. Per the germline V gene, CDR1 is SGHVS and CDR2 is FQNEAQ. The CDR3 totals 19 residues. The CDR3 DNA sequence: TGTGCCAGCAGCTTAAAGCTCCTGATGAGGGGGAGCTCCTACAATGAGCAGTTCTTC. Translating it yields CASSLKLLMRGSSYNEQFF.

A single count supports this clonotype. The rearrangement links TRBV7-8 to TRBJ2-2; 8 nucleotides match TRBD2. The junction had 5 bases not matched to a gene; V was cut back by 6 bases and J by 2 bases. The CDR3 totals 15 residues. Germline-derived CDR1 and CDR2 are SGHVS and FQNEAQ. This CDR3 is CASRYGLANTGELFF. The CDR3 DNA reads as TGTGCCAGCAGATATGGACTAGCAAACACCGGGGAGCTGTTTTTT.

The J gene is TRBJ2-4, the V gene TRBV20-1; 9 bases are a match to TRBD1. Per the germline V gene, CDR1 is DFQATT and CDR2 is SNEGSKA (reference sequence). V gave up 3 bases and J gave up 9 bases; unmatched junction bases: 12. The CDR3 extends over 15 amino acids. CDR3 DNA: TGCAGTGCTAGCAGTGAACAGGGGGCCCGAAGCATTCAGTACTTC. Encoded protein: CSASSEQGARSIQYF.

This sequence joins TRBV5-1 and TRBJ1-1, with D hard to call. Trimming left V 2 bases short and J 0 bases short, with 8 bases between. The CDR3 spans 14 residues. Germline V gives CDR1 SGHRS, CDR2 YFSETQ. The DNA of the CDR3 is TGCGCCAGCAGCTTTAATGTAGTGAACACTGAAGCTTTCTTT. This encodes CASSFNVVNTEAFF.

The chain has TRBV5-1 and TRBJ2-3; D is ambiguous. Germline V gene lookup returns CDR1 SGHRS and CDR2 YFSETQ. Trimming removed 3 bases from V and 4 bases from J, with 12 bases in between. The CDR3 covers 14 residues. CDR3 loop: CASSSDGAPDTQYF. CDR3 nucleotide sequence: TGCGCCAGCAGCTCTGACGGTGCCCCAGATACGCAGTATTTT.

The chain links TRBV3-1 to TRBJ1-2; weak D call: TRBD1 (6 bases). Per germline, CDR1 LGHDT and CDR2 YNNKEL (reference sequence). V was trimmed by 2 bases and J by 4 bases, leaving 8 bases between them. The CDR3 extends over 13 amino acids. The CDR3 loop reads CASSQQGSYGYTF. The CDR3 DNA sequence: TGTGCCAGCAGCCAACAGGGGAGCTATGGCTACACCTTC.

The CDR3 is CASRAWDEQFF. CDR3 sequence (DNA): TGTGCCAGCAGGGCATGGGATGAGCAGTTCTTC. The chain is built from TRBV5-6 and TRBJ2-1, with unresolved D. Germline V gene data show CDR1 as SGHDT and CDR2 as YYEEEE. Trimming stripped 5 bases from V and 8 bases from J, with 8 bases between. The CDR3 runs 11 residues.

This chain connects TRBV4-2 to TRBJ2-7; D remains unclear. From germline, CDR1 is LGHNA and CDR2 YNFKEQ. The CDR3 loop spans 16 amino acids. V lost 1 base to trimming and J lost 0 bases, with 13 bases between them. CDR3 region: CASSQARMLSSYEQYF. In nucleotides, the CDR3 is TGTGCCAGCAGCCAAGCACGTATGCTTAGCTCCTACGAGCAGTACTTC.

A note on this clonotype: Being one base from a much bigger clone, this may be a read error. The chain employs TRBV28 and TRBJ2-5; weak D call: TRBD1 (7 bases). V lost 5 bases and J lost 2, with 12 bases in between. From germline, CDR1 is MDHEN and CDR2 SYDVKM. The length of the CDR3 is 14 residues. The CDR3 region is CASSHGGQQETQYF. DNA of the CDR3: TGTGCCAGCAGTCACGGGGGACAGCAAGAGACCCAGTACTTC.

This sequence joins TRBV7-9 and TRBJ1-1; D is possibly TRBD1 (6 bases). CDR1 SEHNR and CDR2 FQNEAQ come from the germline V gene (reference sequence). V was pared by 4 bases and J by 5 bases, with 17 bases between. CDR3 length: 15 amino acids. The CDR3, as DNA: TGTGCCAGCAGCTCTTACAGGGCTGGGAAGACTGAAGCTTTCTTT. Its protein is CASSSYRAGKTEAFF.

This clonotype has a handful of counts. CDR3: CATSEHGSTDTQYF. For the CDR3, the DNA is TGTGCCACCAGTGAACATGGGTCGACAGATACGCAGTATTTT. J is TRBJ2-3 and V is TRBV24-1; D gene ambiguous. Germline CDR1 is KGHDR and CDR2 is SFDVKD. The CDR3 sequence is 14 residues long. With 4 bases removed from V and 3 bases from J, the gap between germline ends came to 10 bases.

This clonotype has more than one count but fewer than ten. The V and J genes are TRBV29-1 and TRBJ2-3; tentatively, D is TRBD1 (6 bases). Germline V CDR1 and CDR2: SQVTM, ANQGSEA. Trimming removed 6 bases at V and 2 bases at J, with 21 bases between. This CDR3 comprises 16 residues. Here the CDR3 reads CSVMDSLSWDTDTQYF. The CDR3 DNA sequence: TGCAGCGTGATGGACAGCCTCTCTTGGGACACAGATACGCAGTATTTT.

This clonotype was counted only a few times. The J gene is TRBJ2-1, the V gene TRBV5-5; 10 nucleotides agree with TRBD1. The CDR3 has 15 amino acids. In germline, CDR1 is SGHKS, CDR2 YYEKEE (reference sequence). Trimming cost V 5 bases and J 3 bases; bases outside gene matches: 5. The CDR3 sequence is CASRGGQGGYNEQFF. The DNA of the CDR3 is TGTGCCAGCAGGGGAGGACAGGGGGGCTACAATGAGCAGTTCTTC.

This rearrangement joins TRBV13 to TRBJ2-7; weak D call: TRBD1 (5 bases). Germline V gene lookup returns CDR1 PRHDT and CDR2 FYEKMQ (reference sequence). V lost 5 bases and J 1 base, leaving 15 bases between the germline ends. The CDR3 is 15 amino acids. CDR3 coding DNA: TGTGCCAGCAGCCAACTCCCCGACAGATCCTACGAGCAGTACTTC. Amino acid sequence: CASSQLPDRSYEQYF.

This clonotype has only a few counts. The chain recombines TRBV15 with TRBJ1-6; D is possibly TRBD1 (5 bases). Germline loops: CDR1 LNHNV, CDR2 YYDKDF (reference sequence). With 4 bases removed from V and 9 bases from J, the gap between germline ends came to 16 bases. The CDR3 is made up of 15 amino acids. DNA for the CDR3: TGTGCCACCAGCACCGACAGAGCCCGAGCTTCACCCCTCCACTTT. It is translated as CATSTDRARASPLHF.

The V and J genes are TRBV7-2 and TRBJ1-6; 10 bases match TRBD1. With V trimmed by 8 bases and J by 5 bases, 6 bases remained unmatched. CDR1 and CDR2 from the germline V gene are SGHTA and FQGNSA. The length of the CDR3 is 15 residues. CDR3 DNA sequence: TGTGCCAGCCGACAGGGGGCGCATCATAATTCACCCCTCCACTTT. Translated, it gives CASRQGAHHNSPLHF.

This clonotype has only a few counts. The chain combines TRBV29-1 with TRBJ2-2; 10 bases are shared with TRBD1. This CDR3 contains 15 residues. Germline V gives CDR1 SQVTM, CDR2 ANQGSEA. After removal of 5 bases from V and 8 bases from J, the junction contained 11 bases not matched to a gene. The CDR3 bases are TGCAGCGTTTTGGCGCCCGGGACAGGGGCGGGGGAGCTGTTTTTT. This sequence encodes CSVLAPGTGAGELFF.

This clonotype appeared a few times. The chain employs TRBV28 and TRBJ2-2, with no clear D. The CDR3 has 14 amino acids. V was shortened by 1 base and J by 7 bases, with 10 bases between the two germline ends. CDR1 is MDHEN and CDR2 is SYDVKM in the germline V gene. The CDR3 is CASSLSAGIGELFF. In DNA, the CDR3 is TGTGCCAGCAGTTTATCGGCAGGAATCGGGGAGCTGTTTTTT. Using reference TRBV28 and TRBJ2-2 for the parts outside the CDR3, the full variable domain is DVKVTQSSRYLVKRTGEKVFLECVQDMDHENMFWYRQDPGLGLRLIYFSYDVKMKEKGDIPEGYSVSREKKERFSLILESASTNQTSMYLCASSLSAGIGELFFGEGSRLTVL.